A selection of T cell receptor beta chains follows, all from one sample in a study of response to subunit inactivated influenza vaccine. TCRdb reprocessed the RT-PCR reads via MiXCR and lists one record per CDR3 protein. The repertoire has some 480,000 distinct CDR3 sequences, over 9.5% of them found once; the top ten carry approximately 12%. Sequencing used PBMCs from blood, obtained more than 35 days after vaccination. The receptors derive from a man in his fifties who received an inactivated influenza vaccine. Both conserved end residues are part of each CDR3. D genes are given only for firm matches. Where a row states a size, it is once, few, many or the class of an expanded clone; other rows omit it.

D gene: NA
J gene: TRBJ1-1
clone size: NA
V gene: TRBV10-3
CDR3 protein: CAINGQPNTEAFF
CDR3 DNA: TGTGCCATCAACGGACAGCCGAACACTGAAGCTTTCTTT

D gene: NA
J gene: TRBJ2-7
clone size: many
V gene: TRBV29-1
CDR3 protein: CSVEGLPGSSYEQYF
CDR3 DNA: TGCAGCGTTGAGGGACTTCCCGGGAGCTCCTACGAGCAGTACTTC

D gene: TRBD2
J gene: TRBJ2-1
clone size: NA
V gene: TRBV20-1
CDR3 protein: CSAKAGGPGDEQFF
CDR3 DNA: TGCAGTGCCAAAGCGGGGGGGCCTGGTGATGAGCAGTTCTTC

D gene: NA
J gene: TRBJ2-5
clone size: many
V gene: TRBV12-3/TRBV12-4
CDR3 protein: CASSFIGRETQYF
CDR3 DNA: TGTGCCAGCAGTTTTATAGGGAGGGAGACCCAGTACTTC

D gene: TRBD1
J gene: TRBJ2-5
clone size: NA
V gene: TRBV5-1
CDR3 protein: CASSLDRGWETQYF
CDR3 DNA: TGCGCCAGCAGCTTGGACAGGGGGTGGGAGACCCAGTACTTC

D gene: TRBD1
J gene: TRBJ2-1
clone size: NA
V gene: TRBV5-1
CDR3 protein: CASSLDRVGGNEQFF
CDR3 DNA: TGCGCCAGCAGCCTGGACAGGGTGGGGGGCAATGAGCAGTTCTTC

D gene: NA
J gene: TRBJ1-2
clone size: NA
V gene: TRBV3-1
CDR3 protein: CASSQDSHRPYGYTF
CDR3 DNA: TGTGCCAGCAGCCAAGATTCTCACAGACCCTATGGCTACACCTTC

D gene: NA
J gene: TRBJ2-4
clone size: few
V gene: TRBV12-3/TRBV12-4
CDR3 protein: CASSHGGRQNIQYF
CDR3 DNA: TGTGCCAGCAGCCACGGGGGACGACAAAACATTCAGTACTTC

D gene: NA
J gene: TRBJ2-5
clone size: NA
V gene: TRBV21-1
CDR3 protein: CASSTRRDRGSETQYF
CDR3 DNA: TGTGCCAGCAGCACGCGCCGGGACAGGGGTTCAGAGACCCAGTACTTC

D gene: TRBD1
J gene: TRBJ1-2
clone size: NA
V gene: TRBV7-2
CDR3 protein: CASSLGQGDYGYTF
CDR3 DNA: TGTGCCAGCAGCTTAGGACAGGGTGACTATGGCTACACCTTC

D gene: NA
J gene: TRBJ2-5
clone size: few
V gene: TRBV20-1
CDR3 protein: CSAKALRTEKIKASTKETQYF
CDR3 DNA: TGCAGTGCTAAAGCTCTTAGGACAGAGAAGATCAAGGCGTCCACCAAAGAGACCCAGTACTTC

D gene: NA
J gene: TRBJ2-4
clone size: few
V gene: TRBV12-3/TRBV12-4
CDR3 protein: CASSFVALAKNIQYF
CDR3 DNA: TGTGCCAGCAGTTTTGTAGCTTTAGCCAAAAACATTCAGTACTTC

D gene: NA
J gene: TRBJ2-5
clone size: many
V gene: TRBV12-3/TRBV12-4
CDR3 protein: CASSLGVDVTQYF
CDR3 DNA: TGTGCCAGCAGTTTAGGGGTAGATGTTACCCAGTACTTC

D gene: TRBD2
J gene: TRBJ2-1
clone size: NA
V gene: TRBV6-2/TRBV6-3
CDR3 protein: CASSPIAGAGGNEQFF
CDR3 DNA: TGTGCCAGCAGCCCTATAGCGGGGGCGGGGGGCAATGAGCAGTTCTTC

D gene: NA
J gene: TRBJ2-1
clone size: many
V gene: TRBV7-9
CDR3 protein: CASSPGVAGEINEQFF
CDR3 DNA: TGTGCCAGCAGCCCAGGGGTAGCGGGTGAGATCAATGAGCAGTTCTTC

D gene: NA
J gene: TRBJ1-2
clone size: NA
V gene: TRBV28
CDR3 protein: CASSPLGRDGYGYTF
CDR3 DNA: TGTGCCAGCAGCCCCTTGGGGAGGGATGGGTATGGCTACACCTTC

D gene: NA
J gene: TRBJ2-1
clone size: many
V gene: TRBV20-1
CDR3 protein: CSARDKSSYNEQFF
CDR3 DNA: TGCAGTGCTAGGGATAAGTCTTCCTACAATGAGCAGTTCTTC

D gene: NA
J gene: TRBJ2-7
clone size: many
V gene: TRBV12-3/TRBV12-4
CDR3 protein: CASSLIVLYF
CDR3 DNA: TGTGCCAGCAGTTTAATCGTTCTGTACTTC

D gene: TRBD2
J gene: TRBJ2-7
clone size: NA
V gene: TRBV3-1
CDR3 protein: CASSQASGGSRYEQYF
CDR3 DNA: TGTGCCAGCAGCCAGGCTAGCGGGGGATCTCGCTACGAGCAGTACTTC

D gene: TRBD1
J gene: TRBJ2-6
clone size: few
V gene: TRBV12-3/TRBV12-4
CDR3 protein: CASSGDTGAGANVLTF
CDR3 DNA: TGTGCCAGCAGCGGAGATACAGGGGCTGGGGCCAACGTCCTGACTTTC

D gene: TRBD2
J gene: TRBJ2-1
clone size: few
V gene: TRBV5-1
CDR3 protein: CASSKSSGGDLNNEQFF
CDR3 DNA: TGCGCCAGCAGCAAGTCTAGCGGGGGGGACCTGAACAATGAGCAGTTCTTC

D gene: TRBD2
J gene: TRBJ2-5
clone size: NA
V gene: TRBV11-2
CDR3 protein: CASSLRDYKWETQYF
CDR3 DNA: TGTGCCAGCAGTCTCCGGGACTACAAATGGGAGACCCAGTACTTC

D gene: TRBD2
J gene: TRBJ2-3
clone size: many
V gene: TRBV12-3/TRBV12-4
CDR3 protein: CANGGSKLTDTQYF
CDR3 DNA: TGTGCCAACGGGGGGTCCAAGCTCACAGATACGCAGTATTTT

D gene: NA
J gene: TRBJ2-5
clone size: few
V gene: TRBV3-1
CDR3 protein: CASSSGMAETQYF
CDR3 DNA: TGTGCCAGCAGCAGCGGAATGGCAGAGACCCAGTACTTC

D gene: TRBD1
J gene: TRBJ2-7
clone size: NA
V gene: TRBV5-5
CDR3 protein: CASSLRQGSYEQYF
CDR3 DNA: TGTGCCAGCAGCTTGAGACAGGGGTCCTACGAGCAGTACTTC

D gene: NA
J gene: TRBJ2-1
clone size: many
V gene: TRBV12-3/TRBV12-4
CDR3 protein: CATDIRGANEQFF
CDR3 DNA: TGTGCCACAGATATTCGCGGGGCCAATGAGCAGTTCTTC

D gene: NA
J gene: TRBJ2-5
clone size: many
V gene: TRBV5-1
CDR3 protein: CASSLGGRNQETQYF
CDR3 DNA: TGCGCCAGCAGCTTGGGTGGCAGGAACCAAGAGACCCAGTACTTC

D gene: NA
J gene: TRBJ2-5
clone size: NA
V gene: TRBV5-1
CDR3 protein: CASSATIVETQYF
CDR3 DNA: TGCGCCAGCAGCGCCACTATCGTGGAGACCCAGTACTTC

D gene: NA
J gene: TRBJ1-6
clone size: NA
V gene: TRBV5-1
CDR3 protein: CASREADNSPLHF
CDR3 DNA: TGCGCCAGCAGGGAGGCGGATAATTCACCCCTCCACTTT

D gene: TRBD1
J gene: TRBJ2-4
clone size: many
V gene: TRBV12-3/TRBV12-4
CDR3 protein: CASSLGDRDTIQYF
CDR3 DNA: TGTGCCAGCAGTTTAGGGGACAGGGATACCATTCAGTACTTC

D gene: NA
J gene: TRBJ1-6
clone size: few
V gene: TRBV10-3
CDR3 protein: CAISPLGSFNSPLHF
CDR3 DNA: TGTGCCATCAGTCCCTTGGGGAGCTTTAATTCACCCCTCCACTTT

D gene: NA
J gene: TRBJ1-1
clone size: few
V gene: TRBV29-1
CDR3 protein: CSVESGRLEAFF
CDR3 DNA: TGCAGCGTTGAATCGGGTAGACTTGAAGCTTTCTTT

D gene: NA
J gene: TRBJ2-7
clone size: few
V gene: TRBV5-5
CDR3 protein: CASSLPGVYEQYF
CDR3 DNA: TGTGCCAGCAGCTTGCCGGGGGTCTACGAGCAGTACTTC

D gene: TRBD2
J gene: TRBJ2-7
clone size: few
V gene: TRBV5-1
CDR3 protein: CASSLDAGGPGYEQYF
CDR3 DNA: TGCGCCAGCAGCTTGGATGCGGGAGGGCCCGGTTACGAGCAGTACTTC

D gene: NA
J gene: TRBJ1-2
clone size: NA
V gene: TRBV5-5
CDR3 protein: CASSSPTIGDGYTF
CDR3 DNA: TGTGCCAGCAGCTCCCCGACGATTGGGGATGGCTACACCTTC

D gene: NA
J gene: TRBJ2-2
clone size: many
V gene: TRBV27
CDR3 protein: CASSPQVEGTGELFF
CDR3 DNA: TGTGCCAGCAGCCCCCAAGTCGAGGGCACCGGGGAGCTGTTTTTT

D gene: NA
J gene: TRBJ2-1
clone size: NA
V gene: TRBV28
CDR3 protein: CASSVNLPGGPYNEQFF
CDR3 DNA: TGTGCCAGCAGTGTTAATCTACCAGGAGGTCCCTACAATGAGCAGTTCTTC